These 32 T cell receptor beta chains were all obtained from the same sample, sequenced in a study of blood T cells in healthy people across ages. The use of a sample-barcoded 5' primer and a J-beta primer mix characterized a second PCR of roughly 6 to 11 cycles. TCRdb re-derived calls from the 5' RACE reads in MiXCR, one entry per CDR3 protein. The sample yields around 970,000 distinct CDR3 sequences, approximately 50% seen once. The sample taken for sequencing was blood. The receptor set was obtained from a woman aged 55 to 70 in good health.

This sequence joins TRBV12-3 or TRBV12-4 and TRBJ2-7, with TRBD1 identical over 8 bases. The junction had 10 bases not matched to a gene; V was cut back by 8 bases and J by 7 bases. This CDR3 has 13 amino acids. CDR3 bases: TGTGCCAGCGTAAGACAGGGGAACAATGAGCAGTACTTC. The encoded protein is CASVRQGNNEQYF.

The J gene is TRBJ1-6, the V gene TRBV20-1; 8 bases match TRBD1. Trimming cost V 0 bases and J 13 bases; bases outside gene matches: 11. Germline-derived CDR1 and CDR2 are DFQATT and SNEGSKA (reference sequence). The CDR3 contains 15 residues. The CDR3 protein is CSARDSGQGFVPLHF. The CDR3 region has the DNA TGCAGTGCTAGAGATTCCGGACAGGGTTTCGTGCCCCTCCACTTT.

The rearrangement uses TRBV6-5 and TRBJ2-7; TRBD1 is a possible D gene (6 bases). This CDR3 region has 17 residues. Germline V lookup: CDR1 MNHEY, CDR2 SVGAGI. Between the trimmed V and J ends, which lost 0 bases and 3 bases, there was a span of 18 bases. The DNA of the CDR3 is TGTGCCAGCAGTTACTCGCTTCGGACAGTGGCTGACTACGAGCAGTACTTC. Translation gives CASSYSLRTVADYEQYF.

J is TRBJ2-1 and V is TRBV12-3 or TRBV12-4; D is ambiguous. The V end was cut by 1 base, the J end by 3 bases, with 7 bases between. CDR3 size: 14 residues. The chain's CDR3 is CASSLDTNYNEQFF. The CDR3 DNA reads TGTGCCAGCAGTTTAGACACCAACTACAATGAGCAGTTCTTC.

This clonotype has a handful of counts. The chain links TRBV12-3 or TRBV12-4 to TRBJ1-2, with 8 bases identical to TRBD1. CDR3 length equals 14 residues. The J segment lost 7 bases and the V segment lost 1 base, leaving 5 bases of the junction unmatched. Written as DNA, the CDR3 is TGTGCCAGCAGTTTAGGGACAGGGAGAGGTGGCTACACCTTC. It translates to CASSLGTGRGGYTF.

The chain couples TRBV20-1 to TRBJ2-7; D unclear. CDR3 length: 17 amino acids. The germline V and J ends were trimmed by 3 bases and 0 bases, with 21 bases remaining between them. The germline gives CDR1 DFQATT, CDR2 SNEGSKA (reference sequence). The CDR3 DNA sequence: TGCAGTGCTAGCAACCTGGTGGGAACCGCGAGCTCCTACGAGCAGTACTTC. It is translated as CSASNLVGTASSYEQYF.

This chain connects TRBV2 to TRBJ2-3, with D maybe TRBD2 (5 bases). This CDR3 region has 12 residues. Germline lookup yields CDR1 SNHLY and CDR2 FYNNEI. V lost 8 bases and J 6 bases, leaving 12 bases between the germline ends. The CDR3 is CASLDGVDTQYF. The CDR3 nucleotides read TGTGCCAGCCTCGACGGGGTCGATACGCAGTATTTT.

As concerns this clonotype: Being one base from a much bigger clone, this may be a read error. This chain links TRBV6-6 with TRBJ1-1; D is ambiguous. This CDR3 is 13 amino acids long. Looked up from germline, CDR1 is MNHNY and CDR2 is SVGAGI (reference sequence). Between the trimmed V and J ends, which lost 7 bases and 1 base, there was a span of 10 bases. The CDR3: CASISVENTEAFF. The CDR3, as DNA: TGTGCCAGCATCTCGGTTGAGAACACTGAAGCTTTCTTT.

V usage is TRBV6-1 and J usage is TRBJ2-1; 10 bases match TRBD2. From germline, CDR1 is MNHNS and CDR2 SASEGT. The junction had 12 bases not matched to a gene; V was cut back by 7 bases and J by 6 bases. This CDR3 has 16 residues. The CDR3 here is CASKEPGLAWGNEQFF. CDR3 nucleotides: TGTGCCAGCAAAGAGCCGGGACTAGCGTGGGGCAATGAGCAGTTCTTC.

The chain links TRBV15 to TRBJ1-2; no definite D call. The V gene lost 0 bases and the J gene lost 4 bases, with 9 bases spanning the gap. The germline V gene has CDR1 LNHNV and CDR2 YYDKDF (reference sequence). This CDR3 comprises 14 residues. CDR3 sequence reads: CATSRDRKVYGYTF. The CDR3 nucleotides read TGTGCCACCAGCAGAGATCGTAAGGTCTATGGCTACACCTTC.

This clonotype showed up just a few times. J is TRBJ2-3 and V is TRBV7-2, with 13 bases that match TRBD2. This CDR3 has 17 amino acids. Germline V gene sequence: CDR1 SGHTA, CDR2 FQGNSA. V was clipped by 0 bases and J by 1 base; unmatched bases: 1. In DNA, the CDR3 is TGTGCCAGCAGCTTAGCCGGACTAGCGGGAGGCACAGATACGCAGTATTTT. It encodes CASSLAGLAGGTDTQYF.

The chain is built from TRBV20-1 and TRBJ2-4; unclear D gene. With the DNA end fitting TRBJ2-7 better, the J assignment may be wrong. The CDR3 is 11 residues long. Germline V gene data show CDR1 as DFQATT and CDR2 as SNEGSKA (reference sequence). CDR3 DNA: TGCAGTGCCCCCCGGGTCGACGAGCAGTACTTC. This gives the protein CSAPRVDEQYF.

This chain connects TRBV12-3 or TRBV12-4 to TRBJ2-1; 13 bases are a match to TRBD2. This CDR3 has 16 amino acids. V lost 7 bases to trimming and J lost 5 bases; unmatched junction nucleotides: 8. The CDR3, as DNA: TGTGCCAGCAACGCCCCACTAGCGGGAGGGCACAATGAGCAGTTCTTC. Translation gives CASNAPLAGGHNEQFF.

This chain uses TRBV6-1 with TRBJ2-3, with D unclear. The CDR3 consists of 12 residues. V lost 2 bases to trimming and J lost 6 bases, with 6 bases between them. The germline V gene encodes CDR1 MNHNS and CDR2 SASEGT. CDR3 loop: CASSEYYDTQYF. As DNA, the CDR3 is TGTGCCAGCAGTGAATATTATGATACGCAGTATTTT.

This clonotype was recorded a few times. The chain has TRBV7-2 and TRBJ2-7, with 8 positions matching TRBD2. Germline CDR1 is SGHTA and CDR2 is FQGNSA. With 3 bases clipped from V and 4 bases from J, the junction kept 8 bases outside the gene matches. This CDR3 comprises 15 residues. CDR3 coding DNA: TGTGCCAGCAGCTTCGGAAGCGGGAGTCAGTACGAGCAGTACTTC. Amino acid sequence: CASSFGSGSQYEQYF.

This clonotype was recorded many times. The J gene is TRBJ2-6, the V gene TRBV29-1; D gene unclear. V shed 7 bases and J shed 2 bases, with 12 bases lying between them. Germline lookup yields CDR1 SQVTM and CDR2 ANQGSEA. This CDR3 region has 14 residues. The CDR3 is CSAVENTGANVLTF. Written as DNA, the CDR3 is TGCAGCGCCGTCGAGAATACTGGGGCCAACGTCCTGACTTTC.

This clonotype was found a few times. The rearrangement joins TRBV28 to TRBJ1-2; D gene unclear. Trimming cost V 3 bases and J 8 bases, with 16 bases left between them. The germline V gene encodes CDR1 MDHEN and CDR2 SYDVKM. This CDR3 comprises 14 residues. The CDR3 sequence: CASSLQLAKLGYTF. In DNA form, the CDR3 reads TGTGCCAGCAGTTTGCAGCTCGCCAAGTTGGGCTACACCTTC.

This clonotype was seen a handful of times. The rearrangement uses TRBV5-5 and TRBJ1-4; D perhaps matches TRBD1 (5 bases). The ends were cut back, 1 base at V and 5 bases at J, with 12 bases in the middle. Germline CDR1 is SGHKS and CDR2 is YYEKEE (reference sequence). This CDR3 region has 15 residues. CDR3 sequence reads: CASSLMTETNEKLFF. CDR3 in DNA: TGTGCCAGCAGCTTGATGACAGAAACGAATGAAAAACTGTTTTTT.

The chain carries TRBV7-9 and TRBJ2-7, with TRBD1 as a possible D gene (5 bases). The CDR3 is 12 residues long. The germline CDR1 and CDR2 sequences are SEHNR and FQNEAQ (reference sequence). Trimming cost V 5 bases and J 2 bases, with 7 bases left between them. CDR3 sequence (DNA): TGTGCCAGCAGCGGACACCCCTACGAGCAGTACTTC. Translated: CASSGHPYEQYF.

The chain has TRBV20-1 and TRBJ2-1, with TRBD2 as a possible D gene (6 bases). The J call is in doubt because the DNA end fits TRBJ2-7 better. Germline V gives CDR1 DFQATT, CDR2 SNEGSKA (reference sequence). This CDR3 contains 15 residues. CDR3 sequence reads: CSARKIAEAIGEQYF. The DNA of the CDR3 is TGCAGTGCTAGAAAAATAGCGGAGGCTATAGGGGAGCAGTACTTC.

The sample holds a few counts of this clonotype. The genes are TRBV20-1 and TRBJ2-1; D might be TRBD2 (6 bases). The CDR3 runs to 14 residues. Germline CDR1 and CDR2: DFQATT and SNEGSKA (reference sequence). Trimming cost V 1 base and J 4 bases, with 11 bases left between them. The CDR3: CSARVAGLYNEQFF. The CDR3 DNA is TGCAGTGCTAGAGTGGCGGGGTTATACAATGAGCAGTTCTTC.

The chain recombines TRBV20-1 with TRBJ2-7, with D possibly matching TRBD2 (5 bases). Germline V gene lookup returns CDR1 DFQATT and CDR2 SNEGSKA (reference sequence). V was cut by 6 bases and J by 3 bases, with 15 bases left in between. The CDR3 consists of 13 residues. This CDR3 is CSAPGLPGYEQYF. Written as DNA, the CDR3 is TGCAGTGCCCCAGGACTGCCGGGCTACGAGCAGTACTTC.

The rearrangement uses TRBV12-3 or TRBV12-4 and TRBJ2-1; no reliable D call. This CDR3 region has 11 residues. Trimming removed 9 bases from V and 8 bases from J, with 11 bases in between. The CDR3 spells CASVGVHEQFF. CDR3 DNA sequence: TGTGCCAGTGTTGGGGTCCATGAGCAGTTCTTC.

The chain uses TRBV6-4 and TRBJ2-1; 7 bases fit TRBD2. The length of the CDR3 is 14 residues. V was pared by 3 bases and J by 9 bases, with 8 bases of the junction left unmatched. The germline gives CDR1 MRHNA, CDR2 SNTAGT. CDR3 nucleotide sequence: TGTGCCAGCAGTGAGGAGCGGGACTGGAGTGAGCAGTTCTTC. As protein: CASSEERDWSEQFF.

The CDR3 coding sequence is TGCGCCAGCAGCCAAGATGGGCTAGCGGGAATGTCTAATGAGCAGTTCTTC. It yields the protein CASSQDGLAGMSNEQFF. The rearrangement links TRBV4-1 to TRBJ2-1, with TRBD2 identical over 9 bases. V was pared by 0 bases and J by 7 bases, with 10 bases of the junction left unmatched. The CDR3 is 17 residues long. CDR1 and CDR2 (germline): MGHRA, YSYEKL.

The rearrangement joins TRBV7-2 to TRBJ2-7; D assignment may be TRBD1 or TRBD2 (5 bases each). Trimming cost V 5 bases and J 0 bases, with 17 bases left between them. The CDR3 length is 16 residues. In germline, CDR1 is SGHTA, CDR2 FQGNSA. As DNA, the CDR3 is TGTGCCAGCAGCCCCCCGGGGCTATATAGCTCCTACGAGCAGTACTTC. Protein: CASSPPGLYSSYEQYF.

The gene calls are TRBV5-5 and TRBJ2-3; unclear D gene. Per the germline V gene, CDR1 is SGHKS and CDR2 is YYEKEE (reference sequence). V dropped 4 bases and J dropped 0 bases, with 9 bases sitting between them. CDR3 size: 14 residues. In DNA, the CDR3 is TGTGCCAGCAGCCCCCATGTGAGCACAGATACGCAGTATTTT. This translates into CASSPHVSTDTQYF.

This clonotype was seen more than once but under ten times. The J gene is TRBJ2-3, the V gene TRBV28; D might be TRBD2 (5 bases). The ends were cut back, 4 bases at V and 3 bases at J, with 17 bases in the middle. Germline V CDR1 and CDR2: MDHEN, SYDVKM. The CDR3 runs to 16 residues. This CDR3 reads CASSSPLRGPTDTQYF. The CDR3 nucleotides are TGTGCCAGCAGTTCACCCTTGAGAGGGCCGACAGATACGCAGTATTTT.

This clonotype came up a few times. The CDR3 region has the DNA TGTGCCAGCAGATATTCGACAGGGAGCAATCAGCCCCAGCATTTT. As protein: CASRYSTGSNQPQHF. This chain joins TRBV6-5 and TRBJ1-5, with 7 bases that match TRBD1. Trimming at V came to 6 bases and at J to 1 base, leaving 6 bases not matched to a gene. Germline-derived CDR1 and CDR2 are MNHEY and SVGAGI. CDR3 length: 15 amino acids.

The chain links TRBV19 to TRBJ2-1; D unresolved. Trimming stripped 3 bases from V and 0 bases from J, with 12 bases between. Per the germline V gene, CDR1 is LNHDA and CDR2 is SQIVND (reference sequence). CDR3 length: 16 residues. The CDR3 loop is CASSMLQSNSYNEQFF. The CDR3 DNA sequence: TGTGCCAGTAGTATGCTCCAGTCAAACTCCTACAATGAGCAGTTCTTC.

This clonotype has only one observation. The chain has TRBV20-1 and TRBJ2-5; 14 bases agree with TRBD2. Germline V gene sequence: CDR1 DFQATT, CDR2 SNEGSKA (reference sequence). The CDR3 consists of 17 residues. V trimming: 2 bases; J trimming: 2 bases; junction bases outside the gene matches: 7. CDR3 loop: CSARSGRLAGGQETQYF. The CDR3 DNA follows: TGCAGTGCTAGAAGTGGCAGACTAGCGGGAGGGCAAGAGACCCAGTACTTC.

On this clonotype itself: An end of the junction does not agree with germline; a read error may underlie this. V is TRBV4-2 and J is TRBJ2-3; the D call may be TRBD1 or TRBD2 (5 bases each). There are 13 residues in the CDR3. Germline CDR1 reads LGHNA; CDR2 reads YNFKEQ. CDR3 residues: CASSQAGTDTKYF. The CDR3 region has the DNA TGTGCCAGCAGCCAAGCCGGGACCGATACGAAGTATTTT.